The rows below give T cell receptor beta chains drawn from one sample of a study of blood T cell repertoires in COVID-19. TCRdb's copy holds only in-frame clones and misses some; the assay was immunoSEQ multiplex PCR. The sample shows about 210,000 clones, around 81% of them seen only once. Source material: PBMCs or T cells enriched from blood (not recorded which). These receptors all come from a woman aged 50 to 60 with acute COVID-19. Both conserved end residues are part of each CDR3. Each record gives: J gene, V gene, D gene, clone size, CDR3 protein, CDR3 DNA. A D gene is named only where the DNA matches it firmly. Rows give clone size only sometimes, using once, few, many, or a class for an expanded clone.

J: TRBJ1-4; V: TRBV7-9; D: TRBD1; size: .; CDR3: CASSITGTANEKLFF; DNA: TGTGCCAGCAGCATAACCGGGACAGCTAATGAAAAACTGTTTTTT
J: TRBJ2-7; V: TRBV6-6; D: TRBD1; size: .; CDR3: CASQPDRGEQYF; DNA: TGTGCCAGCCAACCAGACAGGGGCGAGCAGTACTTC
J: TRBJ1-2; V: TRBV5-1; D: TRBD1; size: .; CDR3: CASSQQGARGYTF; DNA: TGCGCCAGCAGCCAACAGGGGGCGCGTGGCTACACCTTC
J: TRBJ2-2; V: TRBV5-1; D: .; size: .; CDR3: CASSLVDAGTENTGELFF; DNA: TGCGCCAGCAGCTTGGTGGATGCAGGGACTGAGAACACCGGGGAGCTGTTTTTT
J: TRBJ2-1; V: TRBV27; D: .; size: .; CDR3: CASASVDFLYNEQFF; DNA: TGTGCCAGCGCCTCCGTGGACTTTCTGTACAATGAGCAGTTCTTC
J: TRBJ1-4; V: TRBV30; D: .; size: .; CDR3: CAWSQSTNEKLFF; DNA: TGTGCCTGGAGTCAGTCAACTAATGAAAAACTGTTTTTT
J: TRBJ2-7; V: TRBV18; D: .; size: .; CDR3: CASSPPVGAGEQYF; DNA: TGTGCCAGCTCACCACCCGTGGGGGCGGGTGAGCAGTACTTC
J: TRBJ1-2; V: TRBV12-5; D: .; size: few; CDR3: CASGHSVLLRDGYTF; DNA: TGTGCTAGTGGCCACTCCGTATTACTCAGGGATGGCTACACCTTC
J: TRBJ1-3; V: TRBV4-1; D: .; size: .; CDR3: CASSQRQGSNTIYF; DNA: TGCGCCAGCAGCCAAAGGCAGGGTAGCAACACCATATATTTT
J: TRBJ2-5; V: TRBV29-1; D: TRBD1; size: .; CDR3: CSVSIGTGQETQYF; DNA: TGCAGCGTCTCAATCGGGACAGGGCAAGAGACCCAGTACTTC
J: TRBJ2-5; V: TRBV7-9; D: TRBD2; size: .; CDR3: CASSLLRAGGPQETQYF; DNA: TGTGCCAGCAGCTTATTGAGAGCGGGGGGCCCTCAAGAGACCCAGTACTTC
J: TRBJ1-5; V: TRBV6-5; D: .; size: .; CDR3: CASSKRQTDQPQHF; DNA: TGTGCCAGCAGTAAGAGGCAAACTGATCAGCCCCAGCATTTT
J: TRBJ2-7; V: TRBV15; D: TRBD2; size: .; CDR3: CATSRSTSGTYEQYF; DNA: TGTGCCACCAGCAGATCGACTAGCGGGACCTACGAGCAGTACTTC
J: TRBJ1-2; V: TRBV29-1; D: TRBD1; size: few; CDR3: CSVEVQAGGYGYTF; DNA: TGCAGCGTTGAAGTCCAGGCAGGGGGGTATGGCTACACCTTC
J: TRBJ2-1; V: TRBV28; D: .; size: .; CDR3: CASSLHGTYNEQFF; DNA: TGTGCCAGCAGTTTGCACGGGACCTACAATGAGCAGTTCTTC
J: TRBJ2-7; V: TRBV5-1; D: TRBD1; size: .; CDR3: CASSLAPGGAGEQYF; DNA: TGCGCCAGCAGCTTGGCGCCAGGGGGCGCGGGTGAGCAGTACTTC
J: TRBJ2-2; V: TRBV27; D: .; size: .; CDR3: CASSTAETSKNTGELFF; DNA: TGTGCCAGCAGTACGGCGGAAACGTCTAAGAACACCGGGGAGCTGTTTTTT
J: TRBJ1-1; V: TRBV30; D: .; size: .; CDR3: CAWSPDTNTEAFF; DNA: TGTGCCTGGAGTCCGGACACGAACACTGAAGCTTTCTTT
J: TRBJ2-3; V: TRBV28; D: TRBD2; size: .; CDR3: CASRGTRSPTDTQYF; DNA: TGTGCCAGCAGGGGGACTAGGTCCCCCACAGATACGCAGTATTTT
J: TRBJ2-1; V: TRBV11-2; D: TRBD2; size: .; CDR3: CASSLDSGTSGDNEQFF; DNA: TGTGCCAGCAGCTTAGATTCCGGGACTAGCGGGGACAATGAGCAGTTCTTC
J: TRBJ2-1; V: TRBV5-1; D: TRBD2; size: .; CDR3: CASSLGLADHNEQFF; DNA: TGCGCCAGCAGCTTGGGACTAGCGGACCACAATGAGCAGTTCTTC
J: TRBJ1-2; V: TRBV30; D: TRBD1; size: .; CDR3: CAWTRQGTGGIVGYTF; DNA: TGTGCCTGGACCAGACAGGGGACAGGGGGTATAGTCGGCTACACCTTC
J: TRBJ1-1; V: TRBV19; D: .; size: .; CDR3: CASSILRNTEAFF; DNA: TGTGCCAGTAGTATCTTGCGGAACACTGAAGCTTTCTTT